These 30 T cell receptor beta chains were sequenced from one sample in a study of CD8 T cells in ankylosing spondylitis. From the 5' RACE reads, TCRdb called clonotypes with MiXCR, one entry per CDR3 protein. The data show some 140,000 distinct CDR3 sequences, 6% to 8% seen once. Sequenced sample: blood, either unsorted or a sorted T cell fraction (not recorded which). Source of these receptors: a female donor with ankylosing spondylitis or in good health (not recorded which).

This clonotype was seen many times. V is TRBV13 and J is TRBJ1-1; TRBD1 might be the D (5 bases). V was cut by 1 base and J by 8 bases, with 14 bases left in between. The CDR3 totals 14 residues. Looked up from germline, CDR1 is PRHDT and CDR2 is FYEKMQ (reference sequence). The CDR3 loop is CASSLEGVEPEAFF. CDR3 in DNA: TGTGCCAGCAGCTTAGAAGGGGTGGAACCCGAAGCTTTCTTT.

The sample holds many counts of this clonotype. This chain links TRBV20-1 with TRBJ1-2; maybe TRBD1 (5 bases). V was cut by 6 bases and J by 5 bases, with 16 bases left in between. The germline CDR1 and CDR2 sequences are DFQATT and SNEGSKA (reference sequence). The CDR3 contains 13 residues. CDR3 sequence (DNA): TGCAGTGCGCGCGTGGCAGGGAAATATGGCTACACCTTC. Protein product: CSARVAGKYGYTF.

This clonotype was seen ten or more times. The gene calls are TRBV15 and TRBJ2-2; D is unresolved. CDR3 length: 14 amino acids. Trimming shortened V by 5 bases and J by 5 bases, and 12 bases separated the two germline ends. The germline V gene encodes CDR1 LNHNV and CDR2 YYDKDF (reference sequence). The CDR3 reads CATSRGGETGELFF. DNA for the CDR3: TGTGCCACCAGCCGTGGTGGCGAGACCGGGGAGCTGTTTTTT.

This clonotype showed up many times. V usage is TRBV30 and J usage is TRBJ2-2; D unclear. The CDR3 contains 11 residues. With 0 bases removed from V and 6 bases from J, the gap between germline ends came to 2 bases. CDR1 is GTSNPN and CDR2 is SVGIG in the germline V gene (reference sequence). The CDR3 bases are TGTGCCTGGAGTGTAGCCGGGGAGCTGTTTTTT. This codes for CAWSVAGELFF.

This clonotype was counted many times. The J gene is TRBJ2-3, the V gene TRBV28, with a weak D call TRBD1 (6 bases). The CDR3 loop spans 15 amino acids. Trimming took 4 bases from V and 2 from J, leaving 13 bases between them. Germline CDR1 is MDHEN and CDR2 is SYDVKM. CDR3: CASSSDRNNTDTQYF. CDR3 coding DNA: TGTGCCAGCAGTTCGGACAGAAATAACACAGATACGCAGTATTTT.

This clonotype was counted at least ten times. The chain recombines TRBV20-1 with TRBJ2-3, with D possibly matching TRBD2 (6 bases). The CDR3 spans 14 residues. Germline assignment: CDR1 DFQATT and CDR2 SNEGSKA (reference sequence). With 3 bases removed from V and 2 bases from J, the gap between germline ends came to 12 bases. CDR3 coding DNA: TGCAGTGCTAGGCCGGGACTTCACACAGATACGCAGTATTTT. It codes for CSARPGLHTDTQYF.

Worth noting for this clonotype: This may be a read error, as it is one base from a much larger clone. The chain links TRBV12-3 or TRBV12-4 to TRBJ2-2, with 7 bases identical to TRBD1. CDR3 length: 14 amino acids. CDR3 residues: CASRGLRGHGEPFF. The CDR3 coding sequence is TGTGCCAGCAGGGGCCTAAGGGGGCACGGGGAGCCGTTTTTT.

A few counts support this clonotype. The CDR3: CASSSGGGYSPLHF. CDR3 coding DNA: TGCGCCAGCAGCTCCGGAGGCGGTTATTCACCCCTCCACTTT. This rearrangement joins TRBV5-1 to TRBJ1-6; no reliable D call. V dropped 3 bases and J dropped 8 bases, with 12 bases sitting between them. There are 14 residues in the CDR3. Germline CDR1 is SGHRS and CDR2 is YFSETQ.

This clonotype has ten or more counts. V gene TRBV7-2 combines with J gene TRBJ1-1; 7 bases are shared with TRBD1. The V gene end was trimmed by 5 bases and the J gene end by 0 bases; junction bases not matched to a gene: 6. Germline V lookup: CDR1 SGHTA, CDR2 FQGNSA. There are 15 residues in the CDR3. CDR3 bases: TGTGCCAGCAGCGGGGGACAGTATATGAACACTGAAGCTTTCTTT. It is translated as CASSGGQYMNTEAFF.

This clonotype was observed many times. The rearrangement joins TRBV28 to TRBJ2-1; unclear D gene. CDR1 and CDR2 from the germline V gene are MDHEN and SYDVKM. The CDR3 totals 15 residues. Trimming shortened V by 4 bases and J by 8 bases, and 18 bases separated the two germline ends. The CDR3 coding sequence is TGTGCCAGCAGTTCTACGCTGATTGATAAGGATGAGCAGTTCTTC. Protein: CASSSTLIDKDEQFF.

This clonotype was recorded at least ten times. The genes are TRBV2 and TRBJ2-7; D tentatively reads TRBD1 or TRBD2 (5 bases each). The CDR3 has 13 amino acids. CDR1 is SNHLY and CDR2 is FYNNEI in the germline V gene. V lost 6 bases and J lost 3, with 12 bases in between. The CDR3 DNA is TGTGCCAGCAGGGGGGTCGTGGGCTACGAGCAGTACTTC. Translated, it gives CASRGVVGYEQYF.

At least ten counts were recorded for this clonotype. V and J are TRBV9 and TRBJ2-7; no reliable D call. V dropped 0 bases and J dropped 8 bases, with 18 bases sitting between them. The germline V gene has CDR1 SGDLS and CDR2 YYNGEE. This CDR3 has 15 residues. CDR3 coding DNA: TGTGCCAGCAGCGTAGGTGACTCCGCCAAGGAACAGCAGTACTTC. Translating gives CASSVGDSAKEQQYF.

Many counts were recorded for this clonotype. The rearrangement links TRBV6-2 or TRBV6-3 to TRBJ2-7; D is undetermined. Trimming shortened V by 3 bases and J by 6 bases, and 12 bases separated the two germline ends. The CDR3 runs to 13 residues. Germline V gives CDR1 MNHEY, CDR2 SVGEGT. In nucleotides, the CDR3 is TGTGCCAGCAGTTATTATGGGGTCGGCGAGCAGTACTTC. This codes for CASSYYGVGEQYF.

This clonotype has ten or more counts. This chain joins TRBV7-2 and TRBJ2-1; TRBD1 is a possible D gene (6 bases). This CDR3 spans 14 amino acids. In germline, CDR1 is SGHTA, CDR2 FQGNSA. Trimming removed 5 bases at V and 10 bases at J, with 18 bases between. This CDR3 reads CASSDGRGISEQFF. The CDR3, as DNA: TGTGCCAGCAGCGACGGCAGGGGCATATCGGAGCAGTTCTTC. The full variable domain, in which reference TRBV7-2 and TRBJ2-1 provide the parts outside the CDR3, is GAGVSQSPSNKVTEKGKDVELRCDPISGHTALYWYRQSLGQGLEFLIYFQGNSAPDKSGLPSDRFSAERTGGSVSTLTIQRTQQEDSAVYLCASSDGRGISEQFFGPGTRLTVL.

This clonotype was recorded many times. The chain recombines TRBV3-1 with TRBJ1-5; TRBD1 might be the D (5 bases). The CDR3 covers 12 residues. The V gene lost 1 base and the J gene lost 10 bases, with 8 bases spanning the gap. Germline values: CDR1 LGHDT, CDR2 YNNKEL (reference sequence). In DNA form, the CDR3 reads TGTGCCAGCAGCCAAGGGGGCAGCCCCCAGCATTTT. It yields the protein CASSQGGSPQHF.

The gene calls are TRBV28 and TRBJ2-5, with 7 bases aligning to TRBD1. Germline CDR1 MDHEN, CDR2 SYDVKM. J gave up 1 base and V 2 bases, and 4 bases lay outside the gene matches. This CDR3 region has 15 residues. Written as DNA, the CDR3 is TGTGCCAGCAGTTTAAGCGGACAGGCCCAAGAGACCCAGTACTTC. This sequence encodes CASSLSGQAQETQYF.

This clonotype has at least ten counts. The V call is TRBV4-2, the J call TRBJ1-2, with D possibly being TRBD1 (6 bases). V was shortened by 3 bases and J by 6 bases, with 14 bases between the two germline ends. CDR3 length: 14 amino acids. CDR1 is LGHNA, CDR2 YNFKEQ, per germline. Here the CDR3 reads CASSHRQVLDGYTF. CDR3 nucleotides: TGTGCCAGCAGCCACCGACAGGTCTTGGATGGCTACACCTTC.

V and J are TRBV29-1 and TRBJ1-5, with unresolved D. Germline V gene data show CDR1 as SQVTM and CDR2 as ANQGSEA. The CDR3 sequence is 14 residues long. Trimming stripped 2 bases from V and 3 bases from J, with 11 bases between. The CDR3 region is CSVETEADNQPQHF. The CDR3 DNA reads TGCAGCGTTGAAACGGAGGCAGACAATCAGCCCCAGCATTTT.

This clonotype was seen ten or more times. The rearrangement joins TRBV7-9 to TRBJ1-5; no definite D call. In germline, CDR1 is SEHNR, CDR2 FQNEAQ (reference sequence). Trimming left V 5 bases short and J 6 bases short, with 11 bases between. The CDR3 is 13 residues long. As DNA, the CDR3 is TGTGCCAGCAGCGTGGACGGGTCTCAGCCCCAGCATTTT. Its protein is CASSVDGSQPQHF.

In its sample, this clonotype was seen many times. The genes are TRBV5-1 and TRBJ1-1; TRBD1 is a possible D gene (6 bases). The ends were cut back, 0 bases at V and 6 bases at J, with 12 bases in the middle. Germline V lookup: CDR1 SGHRS, CDR2 YFSETQ. The CDR3 has 14 residues. CDR3 sequence: CASSLGGARPEAFF. In DNA, the CDR3 is TGCGCCAGCAGCTTGGGGGGGGCGCGACCTGAAGCTTTCTTT.

With regard to this clonotype: The germline gene is not matched at one end of the junction; a read error may be the cause. The chain couples TRBV29-1 to TRBJ2-7; 8 bases line up with TRBD1. This CDR3 is built from 14 residues. Germline CDR1 and CDR2: SQVTM and ANQGSEA. DNA of the CDR3: TGCAGCGTTGAAGGGGCAGGGGGCTCCAACGAGCAGTACTTC. This codes for CSVEGAGGSNEQYF.

In this sample, this clonotype turned up many times. V gene TRBV10-3 combines with J gene TRBJ2-7, with D perhaps matching TRBD1 (6 bases). CDR1 is ENHRY, CDR2 SYGVKD, per germline. V dropped 0 bases and J dropped 7 bases, with 19 bases sitting between them. This CDR3 has 16 residues. The CDR3 coding sequence is TGTGCCATCAGTGAGTCGCCGGACAGTATGGGTCAGGAGCAGTACTTC. Encoded protein: CAISESPDSMGQEQYF.

This clonotype was seen at least ten times. The rearrangement links TRBV20-1 to TRBJ1-2; D might be TRBD1 (5 bases). CDR3 length: 13 amino acids. Germline CDR1 is DFQATT and CDR2 is SNEGSKA (reference sequence). The V gene lost 1 base and the J gene lost 6 bases, with 12 bases spanning the gap. CDR3: CSARGGRVDGYTF. Here the CDR3 DNA reads TGCAGTGCTAGAGGTGGCAGGGTGGATGGCTACACCTTC.

This clonotype appeared many times. The V gene is TRBV3-1, the J gene TRBJ2-3; 7 bases line up with TRBD1. After removal of 2 bases from V and 0 bases from J, the junction contained 5 bases not matched to a gene. Looked up from germline, CDR1 is LGHDT and CDR2 is YNNKEL (reference sequence). The CDR3 totals 16 residues. This CDR3 reads CASSQSQGRSTDTQYF. As DNA, the CDR3 is TGTGCCAGCAGCCAATCACAGGGGCGGAGCACAGATACGCAGTATTTT.

This clonotype came up many times. The CDR3 loop reads CASSFWAEQFF. CDR3 DNA: TGTGCCAGCAGTTTCTGGGCTGAGCAGTTCTTC. The chain uses TRBV12-3 or TRBV12-4 and TRBJ2-1; D gene ambiguous. Between the trimmed V and J ends, which lost 3 bases and 9 bases, there was a span of 6 bases. The CDR3 extends over 11 amino acids.

This clonotype appeared many times. J is TRBJ2-7 and V is TRBV29-1; D is possibly TRBD1 (5 bases). Germline V gives CDR1 SQVTM, CDR2 ANQGSEA. The germline V and J ends were trimmed by 3 bases and 1 base, with 13 bases remaining between them. CDR3 length equals 14 residues. CDR3: CSVEAPQGSYEQYF. CDR3 bases: TGCAGCGTTGAGGCCCCCCAGGGATCCTACGAGCAGTACTTC.

The table lists this clonotype with many counts. The chain recombines TRBV2 with TRBJ1-1; 7 bases map to TRBD1. Germline V CDR1 and CDR2: SNHLY, FYNNEI. CDR3 length: 16 amino acids. V lost 4 bases, J lost 0 bases, and 8 bases stayed unmatched. CDR3 DNA sequence: TGTGCCAGCAGTGGACCGACAGGGAGGATGAACACTGAAGCTTTCTTT. This translates into CASSGPTGRMNTEAFF. Using reference TRBV2 and TRBJ1-1 for the parts outside the CDR3, the full variable domain is EPEVTQTPSHQVTQMGQEVILRCVPISNHLYFYWYRQILGQKVEFLVSFYNNEISEKSEIFDDQFSVERPDGSNFTLKIRSTKLEDSAMYFCASSGPTGRMNTEAFFGQGTRLTVV.

In this sample, this clonotype turned up many times. The chain recombines TRBV28 with TRBJ2-1, with a weak D call TRBD1 (6 bases). V was pared by 6 bases and J by 1 base, with 16 bases between. This CDR3 has 16 residues. CDR1 is MDHEN, CDR2 SYDVKM, per germline. For the CDR3, the DNA is TGTGCCAGCAGCCCCACGACAGGAATATCCTACAATGAGCAGTTCTTC. The encoded protein is CASSPTTGISYNEQFF.

Ten or more counts support this clonotype. V usage is TRBV10-3 and J usage is TRBJ2-1, with D hard to call. This CDR3 contains 11 residues. V was shortened by 10 bases and J by 8 bases, with 12 bases between the two germline ends. Germline CDR1 is ENHRY and CDR2 is SYGVKD. CDR3 region: CATKEVDEQFF. CDR3 nucleotides: TGTGCCACAAAAGAGGTCGATGAGCAGTTCTTC.

This clonotype has a handful of counts. The gene calls are TRBV6-4 and TRBJ2-2; 10 bases align to TRBD2. CDR3 size: 17 residues. Germline CDR1 and CDR2: MRHNA and SNTAGT. V was pared by 5 bases and J by 1 base, with 7 bases of the junction left unmatched. DNA for the CDR3: TGTGCCAGCAGTCCTCGACTAGCGGGCCTGAACACCGGGGAGCTGTTTTTT. Its protein product is CASSPRLAGLNTGELFF.